Each of the 8 T cell receptor beta chains below was sequenced from the same sample in a study of cytomegalovirus exposure and HLA in healthy donors. With 60 Vbeta and 13 Jbeta primers, the PCR was carried out. Produced via immunoSEQ multiplex PCR; TCRdb's table is partial and in-frame only. The repertoire includes 180,000 or so clones, about three quarters of them detected once, and 3.7% sits in the top ten. The material sequenced was PBMCs. All receptors derive from a woman aged 55 to 70 in good health and CMV-seropositive.

The rearrangement uses TRBV9 and TRBJ1-3; D remains ambiguous. Germline V gives CDR1 SGDLS, CDR2 YYNGEE. There are 15 residues in the CDR3. V lost 4 bases to trimming and J lost 2 bases, with 13 bases between them. The CDR3 spells CASSPTPDAGNTIYF. The CDR3 nucleotides read TGTGCCAGCAGCCCTACGCCCGATGCTGGAAACACCATATATTTT. Full variable domain (missing parts from reference TRBV9 and TRBJ1-3): DSGVTQTPKHLITATGQRVTLRCSPRSGDLSVYWYQQSLDQGLQFLIQYYNGEERAKGNILERFSAQQFPDLHSELNLSSLELGDSALYFCASSPTPDAGNTIYFGEGSWLTVV.

In this sample, this clone turned up a few times. This rearrangement joins TRBV11-2 to TRBJ2-3; 13 positions match TRBD2. V gave up 2 bases and J gave up 8 bases; unmatched junction bases: 7. This CDR3 is built from 16 residues. Germline V gene sequence: CDR1 SGHAT, CDR2 FQNNGV. CDR3 protein: CASSLTTSGGPITQYF. Here the CDR3 DNA reads TGTGCCAGCAGCTTAACGACTAGCGGGGGGCCAATTACGCAGTATTTT.

The chain couples TRBV7-2 to TRBJ1-5; D might be TRBD1 (5 bases). Trimming shortened V by 5 bases and J by 0 bases, and 11 bases separated the two germline ends. From germline, CDR1 is SGHTA and CDR2 FQGNSA. CDR3 length equals 15 residues. CDR3 loop: CASSTTANSNQPQHF. The CDR3 bases are TGTGCCAGCAGCACGACAGCTAATAGCAATCAGCCCCAGCATTTT.

This clone turned up a few times. The chain carries TRBV19 and TRBJ2-7, with 7 bases that match TRBD1. V shed 6 bases, J shed 5 bases, and the junction held 7 bases outside the gene matches. CDR1 is LNHDA and CDR2 is SQIVND in the germline V gene (reference sequence). The CDR3 contains 13 residues. CDR3 coding DNA: TGTGCCAGTAGAACCGACAGGGTCCACGAGCAGTACTTC. It translates to CASRTDRVHEQYF.

The V call is TRBV7-9, the J call TRBJ1-1; D uncertain. CDR1 and CDR2 from the germline V gene are SEHNR and FQNEAQ (reference sequence). The CDR3 runs to 13 residues. The ends were cut back, 1 base at V and 8 bases at J, with 11 bases in the middle. CDR3 residues: CASSLGTQREAFF. The CDR3 nucleotides read TGTGCCAGCAGCTTAGGTACGCAGCGGGAAGCTTTCTTT.

J is TRBJ2-1 and V is TRBV19; TRBD2 aligns across 10 bases. CDR3 length: 16 amino acids. Germline assignment: CDR1 LNHDA and CDR2 SQIVND (reference sequence). V was pared by 10 bases and J by 6 bases, with 15 bases of the junction left unmatched. CDR3 sequence: CATGGLAGDQRNEQFF. Written as DNA, the CDR3 is TGTGCCACTGGGGGGCTAGCGGGAGATCAGCGCAATGAGCAGTTCTTC. Filled out from reference TRBV19 and TRBJ2-1, the complete variable domain reads DGGITQSPKYLFRKEGQNVTLSCEQNLNHDAMYWYRQDPGQGLRLIYYSQIVNDFQKGDIAEGYSVSREKKESFPLTVTSAQKNPTAFYLCATGGLAGDQRNEQFFGPGTRLTVL.

This clone was counted only a few times. V usage is TRBV6-5 and J usage is TRBJ2-3; 8 nucleotides agree with TRBD2. The germline V gene has CDR1 MNHEY and CDR2 SVGAGI. The CDR3 runs to 15 residues. J lost 0 bases, V lost 7 bases, and 6 bases had no gene match. In DNA form, the CDR3 reads TGTGCCAGCACCCAATTAGCGGGGAGCACAGATACGCAGTATTTT. Its translation: CASTQLAGSTDTQYF.

CDR3 region: CASSLRVSGNTIYF. CDR3 DNA sequence: TGTGCCAGCAGCTTGAGGGTATCTGGAAACACCATATATTTT. The rearrangement joins TRBV7-9 to TRBJ1-3; no clear D gene. CDR1 SEHNR and CDR2 FQNEAQ come from the germline V gene (reference sequence). This CDR3 has 14 amino acids. Trimming shortened V by 3 bases and J by 1 base, and 7 bases separated the two germline ends.